Shown below are 26 T cell receptor beta chains from a single sample sequenced in a study of identical twins. TCRdb independently ran MiXCR on the 5' RACE reads; one entry per CDR3 protein. This sample carries approximately 670,000 distinct CDR3 sequences, around 5.7% of them seen once, and the ten largest clones take about 2%. Sequencing was carried out using naive T cells sorted from blood. The receptors here all came from a man aged 18-30 years in good health.

There are a few counts of this clonotype. The chain links TRBV10-3 to TRBJ2-1, with 8 nucleotides matching TRBD2. CDR1 ENHRY and CDR2 SYGVKD come from the germline V gene. J was trimmed by 8 bases and V by 11 bases; bases with no gene match: 11. The CDR3 has 13 amino acids. CDR3 amino acids: CAARGGAGDEQFF. CDR3 nucleotide sequence: TGTGCCGCCAGAGGCGGAGCGGGGGATGAGCAGTTCTTC.

This clonotype appeared many times. J is TRBJ1-1 and V is TRBV12-3 or TRBV12-4; D perhaps matches TRBD1 (6 bases). V was trimmed by 3 bases and J by 3 bases, leaving 14 bases between them. The CDR3 has 15 residues. CDR3 DNA: TGTGCCAGCAGTTTTCCAGGGGCCCACTACACTGAAGCTTTCTTT. It yields the protein CASSFPGAHYTEAFF.

The chain joins TRBV11-2 to TRBJ2-3; 12 positions match TRBD2. The germline gives CDR1 SGHAT, CDR2 FQNNGV. This CDR3 is 18 amino acids long. J was trimmed by 2 bases and V by 5 bases; bases with no gene match: 11. CDR3 DNA sequence: TGTGCCAGCAGCCCCCGGACTAGCGGGATGAGGTTCACAGATACGCAGTATTTT. This sequence encodes CASSPRTSGMRFTDTQYF.

In this sample, this clonotype turned up a few times. The rearrangement uses TRBV5-1 and TRBJ2-3; 7 bases match TRBD1. The CDR3 is made up of 14 amino acids. Trimming cost V 6 bases and J 6 bases; bases outside gene matches: 10. The germline gives CDR1 SGHRS, CDR2 YFSETQ. CDR3 sequence reads: CASTSQGGRDTQYF. The CDR3 nucleotides are TGCGCCAGCACCTCCCAAGGGGGCAGGGATACGCAGTATTTT.

The sample holds many counts of this clonotype. The V gene is TRBV4-1, the J gene TRBJ2-1; TRBD2 aligns across 7 bases. This CDR3 is built from 14 residues. Germline V gene lookup returns CDR1 MGHRA and CDR2 YSYEKL. V lost 1 base and J lost 9; bases outside the gene matches: 6. The CDR3 DNA is TGCGCCAGCAGCCAAGGTTGGCGGGAGACTGAGCAGTTCTTC. It specifies CASSQGWRETEQFF.

Ten or more counts support this clonotype. V usage is TRBV20-1 and J usage is TRBJ2-7; 8 nucleotides match TRBD2. Germline values: CDR1 DFQATT, CDR2 SNEGSKA (reference sequence). This CDR3 contains 12 residues. Germline trimming cut 5 bases from V and 6 bases from J; bases unmatched to any gene: 6. The CDR3 loop is CSAGGLGSEQYV. As DNA, the CDR3 is TGCAGTGCTGGGGGACTAGGATCCGAGCAGTACGTC.

This chain joins TRBV7-8 and TRBJ2-5; 9 nucleotides line up with TRBD2. This CDR3 has 17 amino acids. Trimming at V came to 4 bases and at J to 3 bases, leaving 12 bases not matched to a gene. Per germline, CDR1 SGHVS and CDR2 FQNEAQ. The CDR3 here is CASSYVSGSRGKETQYF. In DNA, the CDR3 is TGTGCCAGCAGCTATGTTAGCGGGAGTAGGGGAAAAGAGACCCAGTACTTC.

The chain joins TRBV19 to TRBJ2-1, with TRBD1 matching over 9 bases. The trim removed 5 bases at V and 3 bases at J, leaving 2 bases unmatched. The CDR3 is made up of 14 amino acids. In germline, CDR1 is LNHDA, CDR2 SQIVND (reference sequence). Here the CDR3 reads CASSRTGDYNEQFF. Here the CDR3 DNA reads TGTGCCAGTAGTCGGACAGGGGACTACAATGAGCAGTTCTTC.

Only a few counts were recorded for this clonotype. The chain links TRBV12-3 or TRBV12-4 to TRBJ2-2, with TRBD2 identical over 10 bases. Trimming cost V 5 bases and J 3 bases; bases outside gene matches: 6. This CDR3 contains 16 residues. CDR3 in amino acids: CASSPVAGGDTGELFF. DNA for the CDR3: TGTGCCAGCAGTCCAGTAGCGGGAGGCGACACCGGGGAGCTGTTTTTT.

This clonotype was picked up many times. This chain connects TRBV12-3 or TRBV12-4 to TRBJ1-2, with a possible D match to TRBD1 (5 bases). Trimming removed 5 bases from V and 4 bases from J, with 20 bases in between. CDR3 length: 16 residues. The CDR3 protein is CASSPTAGAPTYGYTF. The CDR3 DNA is TGTGCCAGCAGTCCGACCGCCGGGGCGCCAACCTATGGCTACACCTTC.

This clonotype was observed many times. V is TRBV7-2 and J is TRBJ2-7; 7 bases align to TRBD1. The CDR3 is 14 amino acids. From germline, CDR1 is SGHTA and CDR2 FQGNSA. V lost 5 bases to trimming and J lost 4 bases; unmatched junction nucleotides: 8. This chain's CDR3 is CASSPRQGPYEQYV. The DNA for the CDR3 is TGTGCCAGCAGCCCCCGACAGGGACCTTACGAGCAGTACGTC.

V and J are TRBV7-9 and TRBJ1-1, with unresolved D. V was cut by 10 bases and J by 3 bases, with 6 bases left in between. This CDR3 comprises 10 residues. Germline values: CDR1 SEHNR, CDR2 FQNEAQ (reference sequence). DNA for the CDR3: TGTGCCACCTTATACACTGAAGCTTTCTTT. Translating gives CATLYTEAFF.

The rearrangement joins TRBV27 to TRBJ2-1; D ambiguous. Germline V gene data show CDR1 as MNHEY and CDR2 as SMNVEV (reference sequence). V lost 7 bases and J lost 3, with 13 bases in between. The CDR3 is 14 amino acids. The CDR3 reads CASTPVGGYNEQFF. The CDR3 bases are TGTGCCAGCACCCCGGTGGGCGGCTACAATGAGCAGTTCTTC.

This clonotype was detected a few times. The genes are TRBV15 and TRBJ2-1, with D tentatively TRBD1 or TRBD2 (5 bases each). The germline V gene has CDR1 LNHNV and CDR2 YYDKDF (reference sequence). This CDR3 contains 16 residues. Trimming stripped 2 bases from V and 5 bases from J, with 16 bases between. CDR3 sequence: CATSRPGPGPHNEQFF. In nucleotides, the CDR3 is TGTGCCACCAGCAGACCGGGACCGGGCCCCCACAATGAGCAGTTCTTC.

The rearrangement links TRBV5-1 to TRBJ1-1, with 7 bases fitting TRBD1. The CDR3 loop spans 15 amino acids. The germline gives CDR1 SGHRS, CDR2 YFSETQ. Losses at the gene ends were 4 bases for V and 7 bases for J; bases not matched to a gene: 13. The CDR3 DNA is TGCGCCAGCAGCCCTCGGGGGGACAGAGCGATTGAAGCTTTCTTT. Translating gives CASSPRGDRAIEAFF. The entire variable domain, with the rest obtained from reference TRBV5-1 and TRBJ1-1, is as follows: KAGVTQTPRYLIKTRGQQVTLSCSPISGHRSVSWYQQTPGQGLQFLFEYFSETQRNKGNFPGRFSGRQFSNSRSEMNVSTLELGDSALYLCASSPRGDRAIEAFFGQGTRLTVV.

This clonotype was counted many times. This chain uses TRBV15 with TRBJ1-2; 7 nucleotides agree with TRBD1. Trimming removed 3 bases from V and 4 bases from J; junction bases left unmatched: 5. The CDR3 covers 14 residues. Germline CDR1 is LNHNV and CDR2 is YYDKDF (reference sequence). CDR3 sequence: CATSSRQGGYGYTF. CDR3 nucleotide sequence: TGTGCCACCAGCAGTAGACAGGGCGGCTATGGCTACACCTTC.

The DNA of the CDR3 is TGCGCCAGCAGCTTTAGGACAGGGGAGGATCCTGGCTACACCTTC. It specifies CASSFRTGEDPGYTF. The rearrangement uses TRBV5-1 and TRBJ1-2, with 9 bases fitting TRBD1. The V gene end was trimmed by 2 bases and the J gene end by 7 bases; junction bases not matched to a gene: 9. The length of the CDR3 is 15 residues. Germline V gene lookup returns CDR1 SGHRS and CDR2 YFSETQ.

This clonotype was seen at least ten times. The gene calls are TRBV12-3 or TRBV12-4 and TRBJ2-1; D tentatively fits TRBD1 or TRBD2 (5 bases each). The CDR3 totals 11 residues. V was pared by 7 bases and J by 9 bases, with 10 bases between. In DNA, the CDR3 is TGTGCCAGCACCCCTGGGGGTGAGCAGTTCTTC. Residues: CASTPGGEQFF.

This clonotype was seen repeatedly, ten times or more. The V call is TRBV5-1, the J call TRBJ2-1; the D gene could be TRBD1 or TRBD2 (5 bases each). CDR1 and CDR2 from the germline V gene are SGHRS and YFSETQ. CDR3 size: 14 residues. V lost 2 bases, J lost 10 bases, and 16 bases lay in between. Here the CDR3 reads CASSLYGLWDEQFF. CDR3 nucleotide sequence: TGCGCCAGCAGCTTATATGGCTTGTGGGACGAGCAGTTCTTC. The full variable domain, with the rest looked up from reference TRBV5-1 and TRBJ2-1, is KAGVTQTPRYLIKTRGQQVTLSCSPISGHRSVSWYQQTPGQGLQFLFEYFSETQRNKGNFPGRFSGRQFSNSRSEMNVSTLELGDSALYLCASSLYGLWDEQFFGPGTRLTVL.

In this sample, this clonotype turned up many times. Here the CDR3 reads CSVGGTSGPVELFF. DNA of the CDR3: TGCAGCGTTGGTGGGACTAGCGGGCCGGTGGAGCTGTTTTTT. The V call is TRBV29-1, the J call TRBJ2-2; 12 bases match TRBD2. CDR1 is SQVTM and CDR2 is ANQGSEA in the germline V gene. The V segment lost 4 bases and the J segment 10 bases; nucleotides outside the gene matches: 7. The CDR3 is 14 residues long.

There are many counts of this clonotype. This rearrangement joins TRBV28 to TRBJ2-7; 7 bases map to TRBD1. The ends lost 2 bases at V and 3 bases at J; junction bases unmatched: 7. CDR3 length: 15 residues. The germline V gene encodes CDR1 MDHEN and CDR2 SYDVKM. CDR3 protein: CASSLSRDRNYEQYF. The CDR3 DNA reads as TGTGCCAGCAGTTTAAGTAGGGACAGAAACTACGAGCAGTACTTC.

With regard to this clonotype: This may be a read error, as it is one base from a much larger clone. This sequence joins TRBV29-1 and TRBJ2-1; 9 bases are a match to TRBD1. Looked up from germline, CDR1 is SQVTM and CDR2 is ANQGSEA. The CDR3 has 13 residues. CDR3 sequence reads: CCAGTGKYNEQFF. Written as DNA, the CDR3 is TGCTGCGCCGGGACAGGGAAGTACAATGAGCAGTTCTTC.

This clonotype showed up just a few times. The gene calls are TRBV15 and TRBJ1-1, with no clear D. This CDR3 region has 13 residues. V shed 1 base and J shed 7 bases, with 10 bases lying between them. CDR1 LNHNV and CDR2 YYDKDF come from the germline V gene (reference sequence). The CDR3 coding sequence is TGTGCCACCAGCAGAGGTCAAGGCTTTGAAGCTTTCTTT. Translation: CATSRGQGFEAFF.

This clonotype was observed many times. CDR3 in amino acids: CASSPTLVGEKLFF. The DNA for the CDR3 is TGTGCCAGCAGCCCGACCTTGGTGGGTGAAAAACTGTTTTTT. V gene TRBV3-1 combines with J gene TRBJ1-4; no clear D. V was pared by 4 bases and J by 7 bases, with 13 bases between. The CDR3 spans 14 residues. Germline assignment: CDR1 LGHDT and CDR2 YNNKEL (reference sequence).

Only a few counts were recorded for this clonotype. Mismatch with germline at one junction end may stem from a read error. Written as DNA, the CDR3 is TGCAGTGCTAGAGTAGACAGCGACCCCCTCTTC. Encoded protein: CSARVDSDPLF. The chain uses TRBV20-1 and TRBJ2-1, with D tentatively TRBD1 (5 bases). Germline values: CDR1 DFQATT, CDR2 SNEGSKA (reference sequence). The CDR3 length is 11 residues.

This rearrangement joins TRBV6-1 to TRBJ2-1; D ambiguous. The CDR3 consists of 15 residues. The germline gives CDR1 MNHNS, CDR2 SASEGT. Trimming removed 4 bases from V and 4 bases from J, with 14 bases in between. The CDR3 nucleotides are TGTGCCAGCAGTGCGGACCCTCAACTTTACAATGAGCAGTTCTTC. As protein: CASSADPQLYNEQFF.